This section outlines one T cell receptor beta chain sequence together with its context. This clonotype occurred a few times. This clone's antigen is unknown. One base away there is no much larger clone; base qualities are not given. The meaning of the sample's time point label: sample taken at primary tumor resection. Donors were over 60 patients with early-stage, untreated non-small cell lung cancer from the lung TRACERx cohort. Without any cell sorting, TCR sequencing was performed on whole RNA extracted either from tumor and nontumor lung tissue or from cryopreserved PBMC samples. Only patients for whom sufficient RNA was available from at least two tumor regions were selected for TCR sequencing. Trimming takes 5 bases from V and 3 bases from J, and the germline ends sit 7 bases apart. Its CDR3 holds 12 amino acids, cysteine through phenylalanine. Of the read, only the CDR3 DNA is kept; its 36 bases are in frame from base 1.

The sample belongs to a study of spatial heterogeneity in lung cancer (dated by TCRdb to about 2019). Background for the entire study: Beta-chain transcripts were consistently detected in greater numbers than alpha-chain transcripts, which likely reflected higher beta-chain transcript abundance. Nonsynonymous mutation counts, determined by whole-exome sequencing of tumor tissue, were related to TCR repertoire features. In the raw uncorrected reads, each unique combination of TCR and UMI appeared on average more than ten times. At surgery, roughly 220 tumor regions, some 61 matched nontumor lung samples and 56 PBMC samples were TCR-sequenced for both alpha and beta chains. In non-small cell lung cancer, the study made a quantitative comparison of TCR alpha and beta repertoires among multiple tumor regions, matched nontumor lung and blood.

Broader findings and caveats from the paper: Confirming at a functional level the hypothesis that regional TCRs recognize regional mutations was considered to require additional single-cell paired TCR alpha and beta sequencing. Ubiquitous expanded tumor TCRs were detected in blood more often at tumor resection than at routine follow-up.

The library was produced with 5' RACE. Sequencing used a NextSeq 500. To allow correction of PCR and sequencing errors, the TCR library protocol tagged every TCR cDNA molecule with a unique molecular identifier. From the authors' description of their analysis: TCR identification, UMI-based error correction and CDR3 extraction were performed with Decombinator tools. Expanded TCRs were defined as those above a frequency of 2 per 1,000, corresponding to the top 1% of the tumor frequency distribution. Renyi diversity was calculated using the R vegan package after each repertoire was subsampled 100 times to 5,000 TCRs. CDR3 similarity networks were built from amino acid triplet string-kernel similarity, connecting CDR3s with pairwise similarity above 0.82. TCRdb reanalyzed the raw reads on its own, using fastp at Q25 for trimming and MiXCR for clone calling, and kept in-frame beta chains. Every distinct CDR3 protein forms one entry, paired with its most common genes and DNA. The V and J calls shown here were made by TCRdb, not taken from the authors' results. The sample table records tens of thousands of distinct CDR3 sequences; approximately 12% of these occur just once. The ten largest clones capture about 41% of the sample.

The chain employs TRBV12-3 or TRBV12-4 and TRBJ2-5; no D gene can be assigned with confidence. The sequence came from a male donor with early-stage non-small cell lung cancer. The sequenced sample was PBMCs, obtained at surgery. The base sequence is TGTGCCAGCAGTCTACTGAAAGAGACCCAGTACTTC. This yields the protein CASSLLKETQYF.